Below are 28 T cell receptor beta chains sequenced from a single sample in a study of tumor-infiltrating lymphocytes in primary liver carcinoma. RNA and DNA were co-extracted from about 19-30 mg of unsorted bulk tissue. TCR beta cDNA was prepared out of 500 ng total RNA by means of a constant-region primer. ARM-PCR was slightly modified, and three nested multiplex PCR rounds with it gave rise to the TCR beta libraries. The study ran its first two PCR rounds for 9 to 10 cycles each, using TRBV1-TRBV30 forward primers and a C-beta reverse primer. One entry per CDR3 protein results from TCRdb running MiXCR on the multiplex PCR reads. In the table there are 120,000 or so distinct CDR3 sequences, around two thirds of which are singletons. Sequencing was performed on liver tumor tissue from sampling region 1. The subset: tumor region T1, superior pole. These receptors originate from a woman aged 60-70 years with primary liver carcinoma and hepatitis B virus infection.

This chain uses TRBV5-1 with TRBJ1-1, with D unclear. CDR3 length equals 13 residues. Germline values: CDR1 SGHRS, CDR2 YFSETQ. V was pared by 5 bases and J by 0 bases, with 8 bases between. The CDR3 DNA is TGCGCCAGCAGTAGATCCATGAACACTGAAGCTTTCTTT. Amino acid sequence: CASSRSMNTEAFF.

This clonotype was observed at least ten times. The rearrangement joins TRBV4-2 to TRBJ1-6; D is ambiguous. V was trimmed by 0 bases and J by 8 bases, leaving 14 bases between them. Germline CDR1 and CDR2: LGHNA and YNFKEQ. This CDR3 is 16 amino acids long. The CDR3: CASSQESGRSHSPLHF. CDR3 in DNA: TGTGCCAGCAGCCAAGAGTCCGGGAGGAGTCATTCACCCCTCCACTTT.

V is TRBV6-6 and J is TRBJ1-1; TRBD1 agrees at 7 bases. The CDR3 extends over 15 amino acids. Germline values: CDR1 MNHNY, CDR2 SVGAGI (reference sequence). The CDR3 coding sequence is TGTGTCAGTAGTTACACCGACAGGGCGAACACTGAAGCTTTCTTT. Amino acid sequence: CVSSYTDRANTEAFF.

On this clonotype itself: Possible read error: a much larger clone is one base away. V usage is TRBV29-1 and J usage is TRBJ2-3; D is possibly TRBD1 (5 bases). Germline V gene data show CDR1 as SQVTM and CDR2 as ANQGSEA. The CDR3 length is 14 residues. V lost 7 bases to trimming and J lost 0 bases, with 14 bases between them. The CDR3 here is CSAHTGGSTDTQYF. CDR3 bases: TGCAGCGCTCATACAGGTGGGAGCACAGATACGCAGTATTTT.

The chain carries TRBV7-9 and TRBJ1-4; no clear D gene. Germline CDR1 reads SEHNR; CDR2 reads FQNEAQ (reference sequence). The V end was cut by 5 bases, the J end by 0 bases, with 13 bases between. This CDR3 region has 16 residues. CDR3 in amino acids: CASSVVGRATNEKLFF. CDR3 bases: TGTGCCAGCAGCGTAGTTGGGCGTGCAACTAATGAAAAACTGTTTTTT.

This clonotype was detected only a few times. The V gene is TRBV19, the J gene TRBJ1-4; the match to TRBD1 covers 7 bases. This CDR3 has 12 residues. The V segment lost 6 bases and the J segment 7 bases; nucleotides outside the gene matches: 2. Per the germline V gene, CDR1 is LNHDA and CDR2 is SQIVND (reference sequence). The CDR3 DNA is TGTGCCAGTAGAAGACAGGGTGAAAAACTGTTTTTT. This sequence encodes CASRRQGEKLFF.

This clonotype occurred once. An end of the junction differs from the germline gene, which may be a read error. This chain uses TRBV10-3 with TRBJ2-3; 9 nucleotides agree with TRBD2. The CDR3 length is 13 residues. Germline-derived CDR1 and CDR2 are ENHRY and SYGVKD. DNA for the CDR3: TGTGTCATCGGAACTAGCGGGCATCTTACGAAGTATTTT. Amino acids: CVIGTSGHLTKYF.

The sample holds one count of this clonotype. In this CDR3 the conserved last residue, phenylalanine or tryptophan, is missing, so a read error is likely. V usage is TRBV11-3 and J usage is TRBJ2-1, with no clear D. Germline CDR1 SGHNT, CDR2 YENEEA. The length of the CDR3 is 13 residues. The chain's CDR3 is CVSSLGDINEQFL. The CDR3 DNA is TGTGTCAGCAGCTTAGGAGACATCAATGAGCAGTTCTTA.

The sample holds a few counts of this clonotype. The CDR3 sequence: CASSSRQRYIHEQFF. CDR3 sequence (DNA): TGCGCCAGCAGCTCTAGACAGAGATACATCCATGAGCAGTTCTTC. V is TRBV5-1 and J is TRBJ2-1; D possibly corresponds to TRBD1 (5 bases). From germline, CDR1 is SGHRS and CDR2 YFSETQ. This CDR3 region has 15 residues. Trimming removed 3 bases from V and 8 bases from J, with 18 bases in between.

With respect to this clonotype: One end of the junction does not line up with germline, which may come from a read error. V and J are TRBV6-5 and TRBJ2-3; a possible D gene is TRBD2 (5 bases). Germline CDR1 MNHEY, CDR2 SVGAGI. CDR3 length: 14 residues. The CDR3 bases are TGTGTCAGCAGTCCTAGCCCTCGTGATTGTACGCAGTATTTT. This translates into CVSSPSPRDCTQYF.

The J gene is TRBJ2-5, the V gene TRBV18, with D unclear. The V gene lost 3 bases and the J gene lost 5 bases, with 4 bases spanning the gap. CDR1 is KGHSH, CDR2 LQKENI, per germline. The CDR3 is made up of 11 amino acids. The CDR3 protein is CASSPSETQYF. The CDR3 coding sequence is TGTGCCAGCTCACCCTCGGAGACCCAGTACTTC. Complete variable domain (other parts from reference TRBV18 and TRBJ2-5): NAGVMQNPRHLVRRRGQEARLRCSPMKGHSHVYWYRQLPEEGLKFMVYLQKENIIDESGMPKERFSAEFPKEGPSILRIQQVVRGDSAAYFCASSPSETQYFGPGTRLLVL.

This clonotype has ten or more counts. The chain employs TRBV5-6 and TRBJ2-7; 14 positions agree with TRBD2. V was clipped by 4 bases and J by 7 bases; unmatched bases: 1. The CDR3 length is 13 residues. Germline CDR1 SGHDT, CDR2 YYEEEE. The CDR3 protein is CASSRLAGGEQYF. The DNA of the CDR3 is TGTGCCAGCAGCCGACTAGCGGGAGGGGAGCAGTACTTC.

Worth noting for this clonotype: Given a much more abundant clone one base away, this may be a read error. J is TRBJ1-2 and V is TRBV10-2, with unresolved D. The CDR3 totals 16 residues. Germline V gives CDR1 WSHSY, CDR2 SAAADI. Trimming removed 6 bases from V and 2 bases from J, with 19 bases in between. CDR3 residues: CASSERIRKSNYGYTF. The DNA of the CDR3 is TGCGCCAGCAGCGAGCGGATTCGAAAGAGCAACTATGGCTACACCTTC.

With respect to this clonotype: One end of the junction varies from germline; a read error may be responsible. The V call is TRBV13, the J call TRBJ1-1; D is unresolved. CDR1 is PRHDT, CDR2 FYEKMQ, per germline (reference sequence). The CDR3 covers 14 residues. The CDR3 region is CASSFRHGSTEALF. Here the CDR3 DNA reads TGTGCCAGCAGCTTCCGACATGGGAGTACTGAAGCTCTCTTT.

The genes are TRBV7-2 and TRBJ2-2; D ambiguous. Germline-derived CDR1 and CDR2 are SGHTA and FQGNSA. The V end was cut by 5 bases, the J end by 3 bases, with 13 bases between. The CDR3 length is 15 residues. In DNA form, the CDR3 reads TGTGCCAGCAGCCGATTCATTGCTTACACCGGGGAGCTGTTTTTT. It specifies CASSRFIAYTGELFF. The full variable domain, completed using reference TRBV7-2 and TRBJ2-2, is GAGVSQSPSNKVTEKGKDVELRCDPISGHTALYWYRQSLGQGLEFLIYFQGNSAPDKSGLPSDRFSAERTGGSVSTLTIQRTQQEDSAVYLCASSRFIAYTGELFFGEGSRLTVL.

With respect to this clonotype: With a much larger clone just one base away, this may be a read error. The chain joins TRBV29-1 to TRBJ2-7; 7 bases are shared with TRBD1. This CDR3 comprises 13 residues. Germline values: CDR1 SQVTM, CDR2 ANQGSEA. CDR3 nucleotide sequence: TGCAGCGTCCGACAGGGTCTCTCCTACGAGCATTACTTC. Translated, it gives CSVRQGLSYEHYF.

Concerning this clonotype itself: A much larger clone differs by one base, so this may be a read error. The chain links TRBV6-5 to TRBJ2-5, with a possible D match to TRBD2 (5 bases). The CDR3 has 13 residues. V was pared by 8 bases and J by 5 bases, with 15 bases between. CDR1 is MNHEY and CDR2 is SVGAGI in the germline V gene. The CDR3 region is CASAVGVPETQYF. CDR3 in DNA: TGTGCCAGCGCGGTGGGAGTTCCGGAGACCCAGTACTTC.

Worth noting for this clonotype: The conserved final phenylalanine or tryptophan is absent from the CDR3, which likely points to a read error. For the CDR3, the DNA is TGTGCCAGCAGCTTAGAACAGTCTCACACCGTGGAGCTGTTTGTT. This sequence encodes CASSLEQSHTVELFV. The rearrangement joins TRBV11-2 to TRBJ2-2; D ambiguous. This CDR3 is 15 amino acids long. The germline V gene encodes CDR1 SGHAT and CDR2 FQNNGV.

CDR3 region: CASSSPGREQYF. CDR3 coding DNA: TGTGCCAGCAGTTCCCCTGGTCGCGAGCAGTACTTC. This chain uses TRBV28 with TRBJ2-7; unclear D gene. The CDR3 runs 12 residues. With 4 bases removed from V and 6 bases from J, the gap between germline ends came to 10 bases. Germline V gene lookup returns CDR1 MDHEN and CDR2 SYDVKM.

Turning to this clonotype: Just one base apart from a much larger clone, this may be a read error. This rearrangement joins TRBV10-3 to TRBJ2-3, with 7 bases that match TRBD1. Germline CDR1 ENHRY, CDR2 SYGVKD. The trim removed 7 bases at V and 1 base at J, leaving 11 bases unmatched. This CDR3 is built from 16 residues. Here the CDR3 reads CAITERQGRGTDTQYF. As DNA, the CDR3 is TGTGCCATCACCGAAAGACAGGGAAGGGGCACAGATACGCAGTATTTT.

Sample share makes this clonotype medium-sized. The chain has TRBV29-1 and TRBJ2-2; 9 nucleotides match TRBD1. This CDR3 has 13 residues. The trim removed 8 bases at V and 5 bases at J, leaving 6 bases unmatched. Germline lookup yields CDR1 SQVTM and CDR2 ANQGSEA. CDR3 loop: CSSRTGETGELFF. The CDR3 DNA follows: TGCAGCTCTCGGACAGGGGAGACCGGGGAGCTGTTTTTT.

In the case of this clonotype: A junction end diverges from the germline sequence, so it may reflect a read error. The rearrangement uses TRBV7-8 and TRBJ1-2; D is uncertain. Germline CDR1 and CDR2: SGHVS and FQNEAQ. CDR3 length equals 16 residues. CDR3 nucleotide sequence: TGTGTCAGCAGCTTAGGGCCCTCGGTTATTAACTATGGCTACACCTTC. Its protein product is CVSSLGPSVINYGYTF.

This chain uses TRBV29-1 with TRBJ2-1; D call uncertain. Germline V gene lookup returns CDR1 SQVTM and CDR2 ANQGSEA. This CDR3 spans 11 amino acids. The V end was cut by 7 bases, the J end by 9 bases, with 13 bases between. The CDR3, as DNA: TGCAGCGCTGCGGCTAGTATTGAGCAGTTCTTC. It specifies CSAAASIEQFF.

This clonotype came up a few times. Just one base apart from a much larger clone, this may be a read error. V is TRBV29-1 and J is TRBJ1-2; possibly TRBD1 for D (5 bases). The germline CDR1 and CDR2 sequences are SQVTM and ANQGSEA. V shed 0 bases and J shed 6 bases, with 20 bases lying between them. This CDR3 has 16 residues. CDR3 amino acids: CSVEDLTRGGTDGYTF. DNA for the CDR3: TGCAGCGTTGAAGACCTTACCCGGGGCGGAACAGATGGCTACACCTTC.

This clonotype occurred a few times. V gene TRBV19 combines with J gene TRBJ1-5, with D perhaps TRBD1 (5 bases). V lost 5 bases, J lost 2 bases, and 19 bases lay in between. Germline V gives CDR1 LNHDA, CDR2 SQIVND (reference sequence). This CDR3 has 17 residues. CDR3 sequence (DNA): TGTGCCAGTAGTCTGTCTCTCGGGGGAATGGGCAATCAGCCCCAGCATTTT. Its protein is CASSLSLGGMGNQPQHF.

This clonotype has at least ten counts. The V call is TRBV10-2, the J call TRBJ1-6, with D perhaps TRBD1 (6 bases). In germline, CDR1 is WSHSY, CDR2 SAAADI. The V end was cut by 6 bases, the J end by 10 bases, with 13 bases between. The CDR3 runs 13 residues. CDR3 residues: CASSGQSGSPLHF. CDR3 sequence (DNA): TGCGCCAGCAGCGGACAGTCCGGATCACCCCTCCACTTT.

As concerns this clonotype: A much more abundant neighbour one base away suggests this may be a read error. This chain uses TRBV4-2 with TRBJ1-1; the D gene is possibly TRBD1 (6 bases). The CDR3 is 13 amino acids. CDR1 and CDR2 from the germline V gene are LGHNA and YNFKEQ. CDR3 nucleotides: TGTGCCAGCAGGCTAAAGAGGGACACTGAAGCTATCTTT. It codes for CASRLKRDTEAIF.

Comments on this clonotype: A read error is likely, as this CDR3 ends without the conserved phenylalanine or tryptophan. The limits of the CDR3 on the DNA are not certain, so only TCRdb's listed CDR3 is given. This chain joins TRBV11-2 and TRBJ1-6. Counting both end residues, the CDR3 totals 15 amino acids. In germline, CDR1 is SGHAT, CDR2 FQNNGV. The CDR3 loop is CASSSGDSGNSPLHL.